These 28 T cell receptor beta chains originate from one sample sequenced in a study of T cells in Graves' hyperthyroidism and ophthalmopathy. Amplification targeted TCR beta CDR3 regions from RNA transcripts. The HTBI primer set served for first-round RT-PCR of the TCR CDR3. TCRdb reanalysed the multiplex PCR reads using MiXCR and keeps one entry per CDR3 protein. This table has some 740,000 distinct CDR3 sequences, about 15% appearing once. The sequenced material came from blood. These receptors came from a woman in her late teens or twenties with Graves' hyperthyroidism.

This clonotype has ten or more counts. The chain couples TRBV11-2 to TRBJ1-2; tentative D call: TRBD1 (5 bases). Between the trimmed V and J ends, which lost 4 bases and 7 bases, there was a span of 22 bases. Per the germline V gene, CDR1 is SGHAT and CDR2 is FQNNGV. CDR3 length equals 16 residues. In DNA, the CDR3 is TGTGCCAGCAGCTCCCTCGTGAGGGGTCGGGGCTCTGGCTACACCTTC. Translating gives CASSSLVRGRGSGYTF.

There are many counts of this clonotype. The chain carries TRBV7-2 and TRBJ2-5; 8 nucleotides match TRBD1. The CDR3 is made up of 16 amino acids. Per the germline V gene, CDR1 is SGHTA and CDR2 is FQGNSA. V gave up 1 base and J gave up 5 bases; unmatched junction bases: 9. The CDR3 sequence: CASSLGFGQGSETQYF. CDR3 nucleotides: TGTGCCAGCAGCTTAGGATTCGGACAGGGCAGTGAGACCCAGTACTTC.

The sample holds a few counts of this clonotype. This chain uses TRBV6-1 with TRBJ2-3; tentative D call: TRBD1 (7 bases). The germline V gene encodes CDR1 MNHNS and CDR2 SASEGT. V gave up 9 bases and J gave up 5 bases, with 21 bases separating them. CDR3 length: 15 residues. The CDR3 DNA is TGTGCCAGTCGGGGGACCGGGACAGCGTTAGATACGCAGTATTTT. Translated: CASRGTGTALDTQYF.

This clonotype has more than one count but fewer than ten. The rearrangement links TRBV29-1 to TRBJ2-2, with unresolved D. The CDR3 is 12 amino acids. CDR1 and CDR2 from the germline V gene are SQVTM and ANQGSEA. V was clipped by 7 bases and J by 1 base, with 7 bases between them. The CDR3 is CSAGRNTGELFF. Here the CDR3 DNA reads TGCAGCGCTGGACGGAACACCGGGGAGCTGTTTTTT.

The chain couples TRBV20-1 to TRBJ1-1, with a tentative D call TRBD1 (5 bases). V was trimmed by 1 base and J by 2 bases, leaving 14 bases between them. Germline V gene lookup returns CDR1 DFQATT and CDR2 SNEGSKA (reference sequence). The CDR3 contains 15 residues. The DNA for the CDR3 is TGCAGTGCTAGAGGAGGGGATCTATCCAACACTGAAGCTTTCTTT. It encodes CSARGGDLSNTEAFF.

The chain links TRBV20-1 to TRBJ2-2; unclear D gene. Germline V CDR1 and CDR2: DFQATT, SNEGSKA (reference sequence). The CDR3 is 13 amino acids. Trimming took 1 base from V and 6 from J, leaving 9 bases between them. The CDR3 DNA reads TGCAGTGCTAGAGTTTCTGGGGCCGGGGAGCTGTTTTTT. Encoded protein: CSARVSGAGELFF.

The chain recombines TRBV20-1 with TRBJ1-5; possibly TRBD1 for D (6 bases). V was shortened by 4 bases and J by 4 bases, with 17 bases between the two germline ends. Germline V gene data show CDR1 as DFQATT and CDR2 as SNEGSKA (reference sequence). CDR3 length: 15 amino acids. The DNA for the CDR3 is TGCAGTGCTACGCCCCTCCTAGGACAGAATCAGCCCCAGCATTTT. It yields the protein CSATPLLGQNQPQHF.

This clonotype appeared a few times. The gene calls are TRBV11-2 and TRBJ2-3; 10 bases align to TRBD2. The CDR3 length is 21 residues. J gave up 2 bases and V 8 bases, and 25 bases lay outside the gene matches. The germline V gene encodes CDR1 SGHAT and CDR2 FQNNGV. CDR3 loop: CASSPWSGREPPAYDTDTQYF. CDR3 coding DNA: TGTGCCAGCTCACCATGGAGCGGGAGGGAACCCCCCGCCTATGACACAGATACGCAGTATTTT.

The sample holds a few counts of this clonotype. This sequence joins TRBV12-3 or TRBV12-4 and TRBJ2-7; 10 bases match TRBD1. The CDR3 runs 16 residues. With 5 bases clipped from V and 3 bases from J, the junction kept 10 bases outside the gene matches. The CDR3 DNA reads as TGTGCCAGCAGTGGAGCCCCCCGGACAGGGGGCTACGAGCAGTACTTC. Protein: CASSGAPRTGGYEQYF.

The sample holds many counts of this clonotype. V is TRBV3-1 and J is TRBJ2-7, with TRBD1 identical over 9 bases. Germline trimming cut 2 bases from V and 5 bases from J; bases unmatched to any gene: 10. The CDR3 totals 16 residues. Looked up from germline, CDR1 is LGHDT and CDR2 is YNNKEL (reference sequence). DNA of the CDR3: TGTGCCAGCAGCCAAACACCCGCGGGACAGGGAAACGAGCAGTACTTC. It specifies CASSQTPAGQGNEQYF.

There are many counts of this clonotype. For the CDR3, the DNA is TGTGCCTGGAGTGGGGACAGAGTTAACTATGGCTACACCTTC. Translating gives CAWSGDRVNYGYTF. The rearrangement joins TRBV30 to TRBJ1-2; 7 nucleotides align to TRBD1. Germline V gene sequence: CDR1 GTSNPN, CDR2 SVGIG (reference sequence). The CDR3 is made up of 14 amino acids. The V gene end was trimmed by 1 base and the J gene end by 1 base; junction bases not matched to a gene: 3.

The V call is TRBV6-1, the J call TRBJ2-4; 11 nucleotides align to TRBD2. Germline V gene data show CDR1 as MNHNS and CDR2 as SASEGT. The junction had 6 bases not matched to a gene; V was cut back by 5 bases and J by 9 bases. The CDR3 runs 14 residues. The CDR3 loop is CASSPLAGGGIQYF. CDR3 in DNA: TGTGCCAGCAGTCCCCTAGCGGGAGGTGGCATTCAGTACTTC.

Many counts were recorded for this clonotype. This chain links TRBV5-1 with TRBJ1-6; the D gene is possibly TRBD1 (5 bases). Germline values: CDR1 SGHRS, CDR2 YFSETQ. Trimming left V 3 bases short and J 6 bases short, with 13 bases between. The CDR3 has 15 amino acids. The CDR3 DNA reads TGCGCCAGCAGCTCCATCGACAGAATTAATTCACCCCTCCACTTT. This gives the protein CASSSIDRINSPLHF. The whole variable domain, remainder taken from reference TRBV5-1 and TRBJ1-6, is KAGVTQTPRYLIKTRGQQVTLSCSPISGHRSVSWYQQTPGQGLQFLFEYFSETQRNKGNFPGRFSGRQFSNSRSEMNVSTLELGDSALYLCASSSIDRINSPLHFGNGTRLTVT.

In its sample, this clonotype was seen many times. The chain is built from TRBV28 and TRBJ2-7; 13 positions match TRBD2. This CDR3 comprises 17 residues. Germline-derived CDR1 and CDR2 are MDHEN and SYDVKM. V gave up 5 bases and J gave up 5 bases; unmatched junction bases: 12. The CDR3 sequence: CASSLRLTSGRKNEQYF. Here the CDR3 DNA reads TGTGCCAGCAGTCTCAGACTGACTAGCGGGAGGAAAAACGAGCAGTACTTC. The full variable domain, with the rest looked up from reference TRBV28 and TRBJ2-7, is DVKVTQSSRYLVKRTGEKVFLECVQDMDHENMFWYRQDPGLGLRLIYFSYDVKMKEKGDIPEGYSVSREKKERFSLILESASTNQTSMYLCASSLRLTSGRKNEQYFGPGTRLTVT.

This clonotype showed up many times. The rearrangement links TRBV30 to TRBJ1-2; tentatively, D is TRBD1 (5 bases). Trimming took off 6 bases at V and 8 bases at J, with 13 bases between the two ends. The germline V gene encodes CDR1 GTSNPN and CDR2 SVGIG (reference sequence). The length of the CDR3 is 11 residues. CDR3 loop: CACVRGGGYTF. The CDR3 DNA reads as TGTGCCTGTGTCCGGGGCGGAGGCTACACCTTC.

There are many counts of this clonotype. The gene calls are TRBV28 and TRBJ2-7, with 11 bases fitting TRBD1. After removal of 6 bases from V and 3 bases from J, the junction contained 4 bases not matched to a gene. Germline lookup yields CDR1 MDHEN and CDR2 SYDVKM. The CDR3 spans 14 residues. CDR3 in DNA: TGTGCCAGCAGACTTGGGACAGGGGGCTACGAGCAGTACTTC. Translating gives CASRLGTGGYEQYF.

The gene calls are TRBV6-2 or TRBV6-3 and TRBJ1-5, with 12 bases identical to TRBD1. The CDR3 loop spans 19 amino acids. Per germline, CDR1 MNHEY and CDR2 SVGEGT. The V and J ends lost 2 bases and 4 bases, in that order; junction bases with no gene match: 12. CDR3 nucleotide sequence: TGTGCCAGCAGTTACCACTCCAGGGACAGGGGGCGCAGGAATCAGCCCCAGCATTTT. Protein sequence: CASSYHSRDRGRRNQPQHF.

This clonotype has a count of ten or more. The chain carries TRBV20-1 and TRBJ1-1; 9 bases match TRBD1. V was pared by 6 bases and J by 5 bases, with 13 bases of the junction left unmatched. The CDR3 spans 15 residues. The germline V gene encodes CDR1 DFQATT and CDR2 SNEGSKA (reference sequence). The CDR3 region is CSAAIPDRGRTEAFF. The DNA of the CDR3 is TGCAGTGCCGCGATCCCGGACAGGGGCAGGACTGAAGCTTTCTTT.

The sample holds many counts of this clonotype. J is TRBJ2-7 and V is TRBV7-3; 10 bases are a match to TRBD2. The germline V gene encodes CDR1 SGHTA and CDR2 FQGTGA. The J segment lost 3 bases and the V segment lost 6 bases, leaving 2 bases of the junction unmatched. This CDR3 comprises 13 residues. This CDR3 is CASRLAGGYEQYF. CDR3 coding DNA: TGTGCCAGCAGGTTAGCGGGAGGCTACGAGCAGTACTTC.

This clonotype was observed a few times. The chain couples TRBV10-3 to TRBJ1-5, with unresolved D. The ends were cut back, 2 bases at V and 3 bases at J, with 8 bases in the middle. The CDR3 contains 14 residues. CDR1 ENHRY and CDR2 SYGVKD come from the germline V gene. This chain's CDR3 is CAISEDRPNQPQHF. The CDR3 bases are TGTGCCATCAGTGAGGACCGGCCCAATCAGCCCCAGCATTTT.

This clonotype was picked up many times. The V and J genes are TRBV7-9 and TRBJ1-6; tentatively, D is TRBD1 (5 bases). V was shortened by 6 bases and J by 0 bases, with 18 bases between the two germline ends. Germline-derived CDR1 and CDR2 are SEHNR and FQNEAQ (reference sequence). There are 18 residues in the CDR3. For the CDR3, the DNA is TGTGCCAGCAGAGCCACCCCGGACACGAGCTCCTATAATTCACCCCTCCACTTT. It yields the protein CASRATPDTSSYNSPLHF.

Ten or more counts support this clonotype. V is TRBV11-2 and J is TRBJ2-7, with 9 nucleotides matching TRBD1. CDR1 and CDR2 from the germline V gene are SGHAT and FQNNGV. The CDR3 is 14 amino acids. The ends lost 5 bases at V and 2 bases at J; junction bases unmatched: 4. The CDR3 protein is CASSGTGRAYEQYF. The CDR3 nucleotides read TGTGCCAGCAGCGGGACAGGGCGGGCCTACGAGCAGTACTTC.

The sample holds many counts of this clonotype. This sequence joins TRBV13 and TRBJ2-2; 11 positions agree with TRBD2. The V gene end was trimmed by 5 bases and the J gene end by 6 bases; junction bases not matched to a gene: 2. CDR3 length: 14 amino acids. Germline assignment: CDR1 PRHDT and CDR2 FYEKMQ (reference sequence). DNA for the CDR3: TGTGCCAGCAGCGCGGGACTAGCGGCCGGGGAGCTGTTTTTT. Translated: CASSAGLAAGELFF.

This clonotype was counted many times. The rearrangement links TRBV11-1 to TRBJ1-6; D ambiguous. The CDR3 runs to 13 residues. Germline V gene data show CDR1 as SGHAT and CDR2 as FQDESV (reference sequence). V was pared by 5 bases and J by 10 bases, with 12 bases between. CDR3 in DNA: TGTGCCAGCAGCCAGGACCTGGGGTCACCCCTCCACTTT. Translated: CASSQDLGSPLHF.

This clonotype has a count of ten or more. This rearrangement joins TRBV13 to TRBJ1-1; maybe TRBD1 (5 bases). Between the trimmed V and J ends, which lost 6 bases and 1 base, there was a span of 15 bases. The length of the CDR3 is 15 residues. Germline V CDR1 and CDR2: PRHDT, FYEKMQ (reference sequence). Here the CDR3 reads CASRSFRDGNTEAFF. CDR3 nucleotides: TGTGCCAGCAGATCGTTCCGGGACGGGAACACTGAAGCTTTCTTT.

This clonotype was detected ten times or more. This chain uses TRBV3-2 with TRBJ2-4; the table's TRBD2 call for D was not verified on the DNA. TRBV3-2 is noted as a pseudogene. The CDR3 has 15 amino acids. The CDR3 protein is CASSPGEEGKNIQYF. The CDR3 coding sequence is TGTGCCAGCAGCCCAGGGGAAGAGGGCAAAAACATTCAGTACTTC.

This clonotype was detected ten times or more. The chain joins TRBV30 to TRBJ1-1; TRBD1 matches 8 bases. V shed 1 base, J shed 9 bases, and the junction held 19 bases outside the gene matches. The CDR3 length is 17 residues. Per germline, CDR1 GTSNPN and CDR2 SVGIG (reference sequence). CDR3 bases: TGTGCCTGGAGTGGGATACGGGTCTCCCACAGGGGGGGGAAAGCTTTCTTT. This sequence encodes CAWSGIRVSHRGGKAFF. Full variable domain (missing parts from reference TRBV30 and TRBJ1-1): SQTIHQWPATLVQPVGSPLSLECTVEGTSNPNLYWYRQAAGRGLQLLFYSVGIGQISSEVPQNLSASRPQDRQFILSSKKLLLSDSGFYLCAWSGIRVSHRGGKAFFGQGTRLTVV.

The table lists this clonotype with many counts. The gene calls are TRBV3-1 and TRBJ1-1; no reliable D call. Germline lookup yields CDR1 LGHDT and CDR2 YNNKEL (reference sequence). There are 14 residues in the CDR3. The ends were cut back, 0 bases at V and 2 bases at J, with 7 bases in the middle. CDR3 sequence reads: CASSQDSGNTEAFF. CDR3 DNA: TGTGCCAGCAGCCAAGATTCGGGCAACACTGAAGCTTTCTTT.